The 27 T cell receptor beta chains below were found in one sample sequenced in a study of blood T cell repertoires in COVID-19. Profiling relied on immunoSEQ multiplex PCR, and the TCRdb table lists in-frame clones only, not all of them. The sample records over 150,000 clones, 70% to 90% being singletons. The material sequenced was peripheral blood. These TCRs come from a man aged 55-75 years with COVID-19, enrolled during active disease.

This clone was seen only once. The chain combines TRBV7-2 with TRBJ2-1; D unclear. CDR1 and CDR2 from the germline V gene are SGHTA and FQGNSA. The V end lost 6 bases, the J end lost 3 bases, and 15 bases lay between the germline ends. CDR3 length: 15 residues. CDR3 region: CASRTTGARYNEQFF. The CDR3 DNA follows: TGTGCCAGCAGAACGACTGGCGCGCGCTACAATGAGCAGTTCTTC.

The chain links TRBV2 to TRBJ1-6; a possible D gene is TRBD1 (6 bases). V lost 6 bases to trimming and J lost 10 bases, with 16 bases between them. Germline V gives CDR1 SNHLY, CDR2 FYNNEI. This CDR3 has 14 residues. CDR3 protein: CASRDTGIRSPLHF. The CDR3 coding sequence is TGTGCCAGCAGAGACACAGGGATCCGATCACCCCTCCACTTT.

This chain joins TRBV4-3 and TRBJ1-5; D gene unclear. The germline gives CDR1 LGHNA, CDR2 YSLEER. The CDR3 spans 14 residues. The germline V and J ends were trimmed by 0 bases and 4 bases, with 7 bases remaining between them. The CDR3, as DNA: TGCGCCAGCAGCCAAGATTTAGTAAATCAGCCCCAGCATTTT. This sequence encodes CASSQDLVNQPQHF.

The chain has TRBV7-6 and TRBJ1-1; possible D gene TRBD1, 6 bases. CDR3 length equals 13 residues. Germline CDR1 and CDR2: SGHVS and FNYEAQ. V lost 5 bases to trimming and J lost 3 bases, with 10 bases between them. The CDR3 sequence is CASSPQGYTEAFF. CDR3 coding DNA: TGTGCCAGCAGCCCACAGGGTTACACTGAAGCTTTCTTT.

V is TRBV28 and J is TRBJ1-2; D is unclear. V was clipped by 2 bases and J by 8 bases, with 9 bases between them. The V gene's germline CDR1 is MDHEN and CDR2 SYDVKM. This CDR3 is built from 12 residues. The CDR3 DNA reads TGTGCCAGCAGTTTACAGGCCCAGGGCTACACCTTC. This translates into CASSLQAQGYTF.

V and J are TRBV6-5 and TRBJ2-5, with 7 positions matching TRBD1. Germline CDR1 MNHEY, CDR2 SVGAGI. V dropped 7 bases and J dropped 5; count of bases not matched to a gene: 4. The CDR3 covers 12 residues. The CDR3 here is CASTGTVETQYF. The DNA of the CDR3 is TGTGCCAGCACTGGGACAGTGGAGACCCAGTACTTC.

The rearrangement links TRBV11-2 to TRBJ2-3; D gene uncertain. Looked up from germline, CDR1 is SGHAT and CDR2 is FQNNGV. The CDR3 spans 14 residues. Between the trimmed V and J ends, which lost 2 bases and 0 bases, there was a span of 6 bases. The CDR3 loop reads CASSLLGSTDTQYF. CDR3 nucleotides: TGTGCCAGCAGCTTATTGGGCAGCACAGATACGCAGTATTTT.

The chain couples TRBV19 to TRBJ1-4; D is undetermined. V shed 1 base and J shed 8 bases, with 8 bases lying between them. The germline gives CDR1 LNHDA, CDR2 SQIVND (reference sequence). This CDR3 is 13 amino acids long. The CDR3 protein is CASSIVLEEKLFF. Written as DNA, the CDR3 is TGTGCCAGTAGTATAGTCCTCGAGGAAAAACTGTTTTTT.

The chain carries TRBV6-2 or TRBV6-3 and TRBJ2-7, with 10 positions matching TRBD1. This CDR3 spans 15 amino acids. V trimming: 0 bases; J trimming: 4 bases; junction bases outside the gene matches: 3. From germline, CDR1 is MNHEY and CDR2 SVGEGT. The CDR3 spells CASSYSTGGLYEQYF. The CDR3 DNA reads as TGTGCCAGCAGTTACTCGACAGGGGGCCTGTACGAGCAGTACTTC.

The chain joins TRBV15 to TRBJ1-1; D gene unclear. V was cut by 9 bases and J by 1 base, with 9 bases left in between. Germline V gene data show CDR1 as LNHNV and CDR2 as YYDKDF (reference sequence). The CDR3 sequence is 12 residues long. The CDR3 loop reads CATKRENTEAFF. The CDR3 region has the DNA TGTGCCACAAAGCGGGAGAACACTGAAGCTTTCTTT.

The chain is built from TRBV14 and TRBJ2-7, with unresolved D. The ends were cut back, 3 bases at V and 1 base at J, with 13 bases in the middle. The CDR3 covers 15 residues. Germline V CDR1 and CDR2: SGHDN, FVKESK. CDR3 in DNA: TGTGCCAGCAGCCAGCGCCCTTTTGCTTCCTACGAGCAGTACTTC. This gives the protein CASSQRPFASYEQYF.

The chain is built from TRBV7-9 and TRBJ1-4; TRBD1 aligns across 11 bases. Germline CDR1 reads SEHNR; CDR2 reads FQNEAQ (reference sequence). V shed 3 bases, J shed 10 bases, and the junction held 4 bases outside the gene matches. CDR3 length: 14 residues. The CDR3: CASSLGQGDGKLFF. CDR3 nucleotide sequence: TGTGCCAGCAGCTTGGGACAGGGGGACGGAAAACTGTTTTTT.

V and J are TRBV5-6 and TRBJ1-2; the match to TRBD1 covers 7 bases. The CDR3 runs 14 residues. The germline CDR1 and CDR2 sequences are SGHDT and YYEEEE. J lost 1 base, V lost 2 bases, and 2 bases had no gene match. The CDR3 protein is CASSLGTDNYGYTF. CDR3 coding DNA: TGTGCCAGCAGCTTAGGGACAGATAACTATGGCTACACCTTC.

The chain combines TRBV11-3 with TRBJ2-5; 10 bases fit TRBD2. The CDR3 totals 18 residues. The junction had 16 bases not matched to a gene; V was cut back by 5 bases and J by 4 bases. Germline V gives CDR1 SGHNT, CDR2 YENEEA. The CDR3 DNA reads TGTGCCAGCAGCCCCTTGCCTAGCGGGAGTCAAGGGGGAGAGACCCAGTACTTC. This translates into CASSPLPSGSQGGETQYF.

The gene calls are TRBV6-2 or TRBV6-3 and TRBJ1-1; D not resolved. Germline V gene data show CDR1 as MNHEY and CDR2 as SVGEGT. Deletions cut 0 bases from V and 12 bases from J, with 8 bases between. The CDR3 contains 11 residues. The CDR3 bases are TGTGCCAGCAGTTACTCATCCGAGTCTTTCTTT. Translated: CASSYSSESFF.

The chain links TRBV6-5 to TRBJ2-2, with TRBD1 matching over 8 bases. CDR1 MNHEY and CDR2 SVGAGI come from the germline V gene. The CDR3 extends over 14 amino acids. The junction had 3 bases not matched to a gene; V was cut back by 7 bases and J by 2 bases. The CDR3 nucleotides read TGTGCCAGCAAGGACAGGGCCAACACCGGGGAGCTGTTTTTT. As protein: CASKDRANTGELFF.

V gene TRBV28 combines with J gene TRBJ2-7, with 11 positions matching TRBD2. The CDR3 covers 14 residues. With V trimmed by 5 bases and J by 3 bases, 3 bases remained unmatched. Germline lookup yields CDR1 MDHEN and CDR2 SYDVKM. CDR3 amino acids: CASSRTSGGYEQYF. CDR3 coding DNA: TGTGCCAGCAGTCGTACTAGCGGGGGCTACGAGCAGTACTTC.

This chain connects TRBV29-1 to TRBJ1-1; perhaps TRBD1 as D (6 bases). V lost 0 bases and J 5 bases, leaving 22 bases between the germline ends. Germline lookup yields CDR1 SQVTM and CDR2 ANQGSEA. The CDR3 runs 17 residues. CDR3 in amino acids: CSVEDPVGRGFVTEAFF. The CDR3 DNA reads as TGCAGCGTTGAAGATCCGGTGGGCAGGGGTTTTGTTACTGAAGCTTTCTTT.

This clone was seen only once. The chain uses TRBV19 and TRBJ1-1; no clear D gene. Germline CDR1 and CDR2: LNHDA and SQIVND (reference sequence). This CDR3 region has 12 residues. The V and J ends lost 5 bases and 10 bases respectively, with 14 bases between them. This CDR3 is CASSVGTTGAFF. The CDR3 DNA reads TGTGCCAGTAGTGTCGGAACGACGGGAGCTTTCTTT.

V is TRBV7-9 and J is TRBJ2-7; TRBD1 might be the D (5 bases). Germline CDR1 is SEHNR and CDR2 is FQNEAQ (reference sequence). The CDR3 contains 16 residues. V was cut by 7 bases and J by 5 bases, with 24 bases left in between. CDR3 sequence: CASTDASPRGIHEQYF. The CDR3 DNA is TGTGCCAGCACCGATGCTTCCCCTAGGGGCATTCACGAGCAGTACTTC.

This clone was observed once. The chain recombines TRBV19 with TRBJ1-1; the D is unclear. Germline V gives CDR1 LNHDA, CDR2 SQIVND (reference sequence). Deletions cut 4 bases from V and 0 bases from J, with 6 bases between. This CDR3 comprises 13 residues. CDR3 loop: CASSRRMNTEAFF. DNA of the CDR3: TGTGCCAGTAGTAGGAGAATGAACACTGAAGCTTTCTTT.

The chain employs TRBV7-2 and TRBJ1-5; no clear D. Germline lookup yields CDR1 SGHTA and CDR2 FQGNSA. The length of the CDR3 is 14 residues. Trimming stripped 5 bases from V and 7 bases from J, with 15 bases between. Here the CDR3 reads CASSPERGRQPQHF. In DNA, the CDR3 is TGTGCCAGCAGCCCAGAGCGGGGTAGGCAGCCCCAGCATTTT. Variable domain in full (rest from reference TRBV7-2 and TRBJ1-5): GAGVSQSPSNKVTEKGKDVELRCDPISGHTALYWYRQSLGQGLEFLIYFQGNSAPDKSGLPSDRFSAERTGGSVSTLTIQRTQQEDSAVYLCASSPERGRQPQHFGDGTRLSIL.

This clone was found a few times. The chain links TRBV5-1 to TRBJ2-4, with TRBD2 matching 11 bases. V dropped 5 bases and J dropped 8; count of bases not matched to a gene: 6. This CDR3 region has 14 residues. Germline loops: CDR1 SGHRS, CDR2 YFSETQ. The CDR3 DNA sequence: TGCGCCAGCAGTCCCACTAGCGGGGGTTACATTCAGTACTTC. Amino acid sequence: CASSPTSGGYIQYF. Full variable domain (outside the CDR3, taken from reference TRBV5-1 and TRBJ2-4): KAGVTQTPRYLIKTRGQQVTLSCSPISGHRSVSWYQQTPGQGLQFLFEYFSETQRNKGNFPGRFSGRQFSNSRSEMNVSTLELGDSALYLCASSPTSGGYIQYFGAGTRLSVL.

The V and J genes are TRBV9 and TRBJ2-3; a possible D gene is TRBD1 (5 bases). Trimming stripped 0 bases from V and 0 bases from J, with 14 bases between. Germline V gene sequence: CDR1 SGDLS, CDR2 YYNGEE. The length of the CDR3 is 17 residues. The CDR3 region is CASSVVSGLTSTDTQYF. The CDR3 nucleotides read TGTGCCAGCAGCGTAGTTTCAGGGCTAACTAGCACAGATACGCAGTATTTT.

The CDR3 nucleotides are TGTGCCAGCAGTTTAACGGCAGGGGTAGGGAAGAACACCGGGGAGCTGTTTTTT. Protein product: CASSLTAGVGKNTGELFF. This chain uses TRBV28 with TRBJ2-2; possibly TRBD1 for D (6 bases). V was cut by 2 bases and J by 1 base, with 17 bases left in between. The CDR3 covers 18 residues. Germline V gene lookup returns CDR1 MDHEN and CDR2 SYDVKM.

The CDR3 here is CASSPGGAGEKLFF. CDR3 in DNA: TGTGCCAGCTCACCGGGCGGGGCTGGGGAAAAACTGTTTTTT. The rearrangement joins TRBV18 to TRBJ1-4; D perhaps matches TRBD1 (5 bases). V gave up 3 bases and J gave up 8 bases, with 13 bases separating them. Germline CDR1 KGHSH, CDR2 LQKENI. CDR3 length: 14 amino acids.

This clone was observed a few times. The rearrangement links TRBV10-3 to TRBJ1-2; possibly TRBD1 for D (6 bases). The germline V gene has CDR1 ENHRY and CDR2 SYGVKD. The CDR3 totals 12 residues. The V end lost 4 bases, the J end lost 11 bases, and 14 bases lay between the germline ends. CDR3 DNA sequence: TGTGCCATCAGTGTTACACAGGGTTCGTACACCTTC. Protein sequence: CAISVTQGSYTF.